The source of this T cell receptor (beta chain) is a study of blood T cell repertoires in COVID-19 (TCRdb year 2020). With respect to the entire study: Collaborator samples came from the United States, Italy and Spain and covered acute and convalescent phases of COVID-19. The prospective study material was composed of cDNA or gDNA derived from T cells, B-cell-depleted T cells, or PBMCs. Subjects who had been exposed to COVID-19, were actively infected with it, or had recovered from it provided the deeply sampled blood TCRbeta repertoires that made up the dataset. The repertoires were made available in a free public database intended to serve as a resource for research on the immune response to SARS-CoV-2. The samples were drawn from two sources: the first 160 participants of the ongoing ImmuneRACE study, and 1,200 or so subjects contributed by 6 global collaborators. A de-identified subject ID, COVID-19 status, age in years and sex were almost always included in the sample metadata. Where available, HLA class I and class II types were taken from metadata supplied by the sample provider and were not determined by assay-based typing.

For this chain, trimming is 6 bases at the V end and 2 bases at the J end, and the number of junction bases without a gene match is 6. The CDR3 goes from the cysteine to the phenylalanine over 14 residues. Kept here is only the CDR3 DNA, which spans 42 bases and is read in frame from base 1. Looking up the germline V gene yields CDR1 SNHLY and CDR2 FYNNEI. To note about this clone: Its antigen has not been determined. No quality values exist for individual bases; no much larger clone is one base distant.

Broader findings and caveats from the paper: The amount of clinical and demographic metadata varied by source and participant and was provided uncurated.

At one collaborating source in Seattle, patients were enrolled during active infection and were followed longitudinally through the course of disease. Each collaborating institution followed its own protocols to collect whole blood in K2EDTA tubes. For TCRbeta analysis, collaborator samples were shipped as frozen whole blood, as isolated PBMCs, or as DNA extracted from either sample type. TCRbeta CDR3 regions were amplified from genomic DNA by means of the immunoSEQ Assay, a bias-controlled multiplex PCR. Per the authors' processing: The number of nucleated cells in each sample was estimated from the amplification of reference gene primers within the assay. Sequence reads were collapsed and filtered to measure the absolute abundance of every unique TCRbeta CDR3 rearrangement. For each sample, productive Simpson clonality was calculated as the square root of Simpson's diversity index over productive rearrangements. What TCRdb holds here is the immuneACCESS table cut down to in-frame rearrangements. Part of the clones is not present; checked against another copy, under half of the missing clones reflect an unresolved V gene, and the others are unexplained. V, J and clone size are those of that table, while D and trimming were read from the DNA. Across this sample there are 300,000 to 400,000 clones, with around nine tenths seen only once. Approximately 7.3% of the sample is in the top ten clones.

The chain uses TRBV2 and TRBJ1-2, and TRBD1 aligns with 7 junction nucleotides. Sequencing was carried out using peripheral blood. The clonotype comes from a woman between 70 and 85 years old with COVID-19, enrolled during active disease. Read as DNA, the sequence is TGTGCCAGCAGGGCCGGGACAGACAACTATGGCTACACCTTC. Protein translation: CASRAGTDNYGYTF.